This is a list of T cell receptor beta chains from one sample in a study of T cells after yellow fever vaccination. From the 5' RACE reads, TCRdb called clonotypes with MiXCR, one entry per CDR3 protein. The sample holds a few hundred thousand distinct CDR3 sequences, roughly 9% seen once. The material was CD4+ T cells sorted from PBMCs, obtained 5 days after the yellow fever booster vaccination. The origin of the receptors is a man aged 18 to 30 who received the YFV17D yellow fever vaccine. The CDR3 runs from the conserved cysteine through the conserved F or W. Fields, in order: V gene, J gene, D gene, CDR3 protein. D genes are given only for firm matches.

>TRBV5-1|TRBJ1-2|.
CASSLSATGHGYTF
>TRBV11-3|TRBJ2-1|.
CASSSSRGSEQFF
>TRBV4-1|TRBJ1-2|.
CASSPSLTQGTTDYGYTF
>TRBV6-5|TRBJ2-1|TRBD2
CASSYSSLAGVNEQFF
>TRBV6-6|TRBJ2-3|.
CASAPTSSTQYF
>TRBV19|TRBJ1-6|.
CASSIAGQDNSPLHF
>TRBV20-1|TRBJ1-4|.
CSASGHSLFF
>TRBV5-1|TRBJ1-1|.
CASSLEATAEAFF
>TRBV19|TRBJ2-7|.
CASSGQAIALGEQYF
>TRBV7-2|TRBJ2-3|.
CASSLMGGPTDTQYF
>TRBV10-3|TRBJ2-2|.
CAISADGSGTGELFF
>TRBV5-5|TRBJ2-1|.
CASSLLQGTYNEQFF
>TRBV7-2|TRBJ2-1|TRBD2
CASSLKGASGLNEQFF
>TRBV9|TRBJ1-2|TRBD1
CASSVEGRGRPYGYTF
>TRBV7-2|TRBJ1-1|.
CASSSNRSTEAFF
>TRBV5-5|TRBJ2-1|.
CASSLGRGDYNEQFF
>TRBV4-3|TRBJ1-4|.
CASSLGWGVNEKLFF
>TRBV12-3/TRBV12-4|TRBJ1-5|.
CASSLVNQPQHF
>TRBV7-2|TRBJ2-1|TRBD2
CASSPGLGGASEQFF
>TRBV29-1|TRBJ2-3|.
CSVEATGHSTDTQYF
>TRBV6-1|TRBJ1-1|.
CASTRVAEAFF
>TRBV6-6|TRBJ1-4|.
CASSYSISMGEKLFF